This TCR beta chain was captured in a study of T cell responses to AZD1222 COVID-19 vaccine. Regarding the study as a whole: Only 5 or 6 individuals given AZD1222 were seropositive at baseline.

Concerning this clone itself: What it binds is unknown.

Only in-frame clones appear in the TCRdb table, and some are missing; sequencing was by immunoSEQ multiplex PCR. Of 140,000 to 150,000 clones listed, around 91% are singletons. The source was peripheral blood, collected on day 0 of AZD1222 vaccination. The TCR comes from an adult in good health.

CDR3 loop: CASRSQGDSNQPQHF. In DNA form, the CDR3 reads TGTGCCAGCAGGTCACAGGGAGATAGCAATCAGCCCCAGCATTTT. The chain employs TRBV6-5 and TRBJ1-5; D is possibly TRBD1 (6 bases). The CDR3 has 15 residues. V was shortened by 6 bases and J by 0 bases, with 12 bases between the two germline ends. CDR1 is MNHEY and CDR2 is SVGAGI in the germline V gene.